The rows below give T cell receptor beta chains drawn from one sample of a study of blood T cell repertoires in COVID-19. Here immunoSEQ multiplex PCR was the method, and the copy in TCRdb shows in-frame clones only, minus some. Here the sample spans 250,000 to 350,000 clones, roughly 90% being singletons. The sequenced sample was peripheral blood. The receptors stem from a woman in her twenties or thirties with COVID-19, enrolled during active disease. Each CDR3 is given with its conserved first and last residue. D genes are given only for firm matches. Clone size is not always given. Where it is, it says once, few, many or a class for expanded clones.

CDR3aa,CDR3nt,abundance,v_gene,d_gene,j_gene
CATSDPRVPNDEQYF,TGTGCCACCAGTGATCCCAGGGTTCCCAATGACGAGCAGTACTTC,-,TRBV24-1,-,TRBJ2-7
CASSPHSGTSGSSGELFF,TGTGCCAGCAGTCCCCACTCCGGGACTAGCGGGAGTAGCGGGGAGCTGTTTTTT,-,TRBV28,TRBD2,TRBJ2-2
CASSPGGRMYEQYF,TGTGCCAGCAGCCCCGGCGGGCGGATGTACGAGCAGTACTTC,-,TRBV28,-,TRBJ2-7
CASSGRASYEQYF,TGTGCCAGCAGCGGGAGGGCCTCCTACGAGCAGTACTTC,-,TRBV5-4,TRBD2,TRBJ2-7
CASTSDTGGRLNTGELFF,TGTGCCAGCACTAGCGACACAGGGGGGCGCTTAAACACCGGGGAGCTGTTTTTT,-,TRBV6-7,TRBD1,TRBJ2-2
CATHREEPYEQYF,TGTGCCACCCACCGGGAGGAACCCTACGAGCAGTACTTC,-,TRBV6-5,TRBD2,TRBJ2-7
CASSGDSSTNEKLFF,TGTGCCAGCAGCGGGGACAGCTCAACTAATGAAAAACTGTTTTTT,-,TRBV5-4,TRBD1,TRBJ1-4
CASNSWASYEQYF,TGTGCCAGTAACTCCTGGGCATCCTACGAGCAGTACTTC,-,TRBV6-5,-,TRBJ2-7
CASSLDSSYEQYF,TGTGCCAGCAGCTTAGACAGTTCCTACGAGCAGTACTTC,once,TRBV7-9,-,TRBJ2-7
CASSQGTGNNSPLHF,TGTGCCAGCAGCCAAGGGACAGGCAACAATTCACCCCTCCACTTT,once,TRBV3-1/TRBV3-2,TRBD1,TRBJ1-6
CASSMSLASPVGELFF,TGTGCCAGTAGTATGTCCCTAGCGTCTCCTGTCGGGGAGCTGTTTTTT,-,TRBV19,-,TRBJ2-2
CATGGTPLGNQPQHF,TGTGCCACCGGTGGGACACCCCTAGGCAATCAGCCCCAGCATTTT,-,TRBV15,-,TRBJ1-5
CASSPGQGMTEAFF,TGTGCCAGCAGCCCTGGACAGGGAATGACTGAAGCTTTCTTT,-,TRBV5-4,TRBD1,TRBJ1-1